This T cell receptor beta chain was identified in a study of glioma-infiltrating T cells after dendritic cell vaccination. Study as a whole: Samples are from glioblastoma patients in Phase I and II dendritic cell vaccine trials. At biweekly intervals, patients got three intradermal dendritic cell vaccine injections.

Time point denoted: after dendritic cell vaccination, including at tumor progression/relapse. Fresh-frozen tumor tissue and more than two years of survival data were available for all. Up to about 2 ug genomic DNA was used for TCRB CDR3 amplification. Repertoires were generated with immunoSEQ multiplex PCR, while TCRdb's copy carries only in-frame clones and drops some. The sample has around 90,000 clones, roughly four fifths seen once. CDR3 length: 14 residues. Germline loops: CDR1 SEHNR, CDR2 FQNEAQ (reference sequence). Trimming took 1 base from V and 3 from J, leaving 9 bases between them. This clonotype was obtained from a human donor with glioblastoma. Sequencing was performed on blood, taken after dendritic cell vaccination. The chain has TRBV7-9 and TRBJ1-1; a weak D match, TRBD1 (6 bases). This CDR3 is CASSLEGVDTEAFF. CDR3 DNA: TGTGCCAGCAGCTTAGAGGGGGTGGACACTGAAGCTTTCTTT.